These 18 T cell receptor beta chains were sequenced from one sample in a study of CD8 T cells in ankylosing spondylitis. Their target antigens are unknown. MiXCR, run by TCRdb on the 5' RACE reads, gives a single entry per CDR3 protein. The sample carries fewer than 750,000 distinct CDR3 sequences, under 20% recorded once. Findings and caveats of the study: For ankylosing spondylitis blood, a TCR beta motif of about eight highly homologous variants appeared characteristic.

Input material: blood, either unsorted or a sorted T cell fraction (not recorded which). These receptors originate from a male donor with ankylosing spondylitis.

The table lists this clonotype with a few counts. The J gene is TRBJ1-1, the V gene TRBV4-1; 8 positions match TRBD1. This CDR3 region has 16 residues. Looked up from germline, CDR1 is MGHRA and CDR2 is YSYEKL. V trimming: 4 bases; J trimming: 2 bases; junction bases outside the gene matches: 9. Written as DNA, the CDR3 is TGCGCCAGCAGCCTTGGGACAGGATCAGTAAACACTGAAGCTTTCTTT. As protein: CASSLGTGSVNTEAFF.

This clonotype occurred many times. The chain employs TRBV5-1 and TRBJ2-7; 8 positions agree with TRBD2. CDR3 length equals 14 residues. The trim removed 4 bases at V and 3 bases at J, leaving 6 bases unmatched. Germline CDR1 is SGHRS and CDR2 is YFSETQ. The CDR3 DNA is TGCGCCAGCAGCCTTAGCGGGGTGGTCTACGAGCAGTACTTC. Amino acid sequence: CASSLSGVVYEQYF.

This clonotype has only a few counts. The chain combines TRBV20-1 with TRBJ1-1; no firm D call. The ends were cut back, 4 bases at V and 1 base at J, with 13 bases in the middle. The CDR3 loop spans 14 amino acids. CDR1 and CDR2 from the germline V gene are DFQATT and SNEGSKA (reference sequence). The CDR3 protein is CSATTRRENTEAFF. The CDR3 DNA reads TGCAGTGCTACAACTAGGAGGGAGAACACTGAAGCTTTCTTT.

The genes are TRBV5-1 and TRBJ2-3; 8 bases are a match to TRBD2. Germline trimming cut 4 bases from V and 6 bases from J; bases unmatched to any gene: 7. Germline V gives CDR1 SGHRS, CDR2 YFSETQ. CDR3 length equals 14 residues. This CDR3 reads CASSPRVAGDTQYF. The CDR3 nucleotides are TGCGCCAGCAGCCCTCGAGTAGCGGGGGATACGCAGTATTTT. Full variable domain (outside the CDR3, taken from reference TRBV5-1 and TRBJ2-3): KAGVTQTPRYLIKTRGQQVTLSCSPISGHRSVSWYQQTPGQGLQFLFEYFSETQRNKGNFPGRFSGRQFSNSRSEMNVSTLELGDSALYLCASSPRVAGDTQYFGPGTRLTVL.

The chain carries TRBV2 and TRBJ2-7; possibly TRBD1 or TRBD2 for D (5 bases each). CDR1 SNHLY and CDR2 FYNNEI come from the germline V gene. This CDR3 has 14 amino acids. The V end lost 6 bases, the J end lost 2 bases, and 14 bases lay between the germline ends. The CDR3, as DNA: TGTGCCAGCAGACCCGGGACCGCCACCTACGAGCAGTACTTC. Its protein is CASRPGTATYEQYF.

This clonotype was seen a few times. The gene calls are TRBV2 and TRBJ2-1, with D tentatively TRBD1 (6 bases). Trimming took 10 bases from V and 10 from J, leaving 20 bases between them. Germline V gives CDR1 SNHLY, CDR2 FYNNEI. CDR3 length: 13 amino acids. In nucleotides, the CDR3 is TGTGCCATAGGACTCTACACCGGGACAGAGCAGTTCTTC. This codes for CAIGLYTGTEQFF.

The table lists this clonotype with a few counts. The chain employs TRBV7-2 and TRBJ2-3; TRBD2 agrees at 7 bases. After removal of 7 bases from V and 1 base from J, the junction contained 5 bases not matched to a gene. The germline gives CDR1 SGHTA, CDR2 FQGNSA. The CDR3 consists of 14 residues. CDR3 sequence: CASTPGGGTDTQYF. The CDR3, as DNA: TGTGCCAGCACCCCGGGGGGTGGCACAGATACGCAGTATTTT.

This clonotype was detected only a few times. The chain joins TRBV9 to TRBJ2-5; 7 bases fit TRBD2. The V segment lost 2 bases and the J segment 5 bases; nucleotides outside the gene matches: 12. The germline V gene has CDR1 SGDLS and CDR2 YYNGEE. CDR3 length equals 16 residues. The CDR3 DNA sequence: TGTGCCAGCAGCGTGTCCGCGGGCGGGGGTGTTGAGACCCAGTACTTC. Residues: CASSVSAGGGVETQYF.

The genes are TRBV30 and TRBJ2-1, with 8 bases matching TRBD2. Germline V gene data show CDR1 as GTSNPN and CDR2 as SVGIG (reference sequence). The length of the CDR3 is 14 residues. Losses at the gene ends were 4 bases for V and 7 bases for J; bases not matched to a gene: 9. The DNA for the CDR3 is TGTGCCTGGACTGAGGGGACTAGTGATAATGAGCAGTTCTTC. Protein: CAWTEGTSDNEQFF.

This clonotype was detected many times. The V and J genes are TRBV28 and TRBJ2-4; D perhaps matches TRBD2 (6 bases). With 7 bases removed from V and 0 bases from J, the gap between germline ends came to 19 bases. Per the germline V gene, CDR1 is MDHEN and CDR2 is SYDVKM. This CDR3 is 17 amino acids long. The CDR3 is CASNPSSGGLAKNIQYF. The CDR3 DNA reads as TGTGCCAGCAACCCCTCCAGTGGAGGGTTAGCCAAAAACATTCAGTACTTC.

V and J are TRBV2 and TRBJ1-2, with 8 bases that match TRBD1. CDR1 is SNHLY and CDR2 is FYNNEI in the germline V gene. The CDR3 spans 14 residues. V lost 3 bases and J lost 4; bases outside the gene matches: 4. This CDR3 is CASSDGTGVYGYTF. In DNA form, the CDR3 reads TGTGCCAGCAGTGACGGGACAGGAGTCTATGGCTACACCTTC.

This chain links TRBV3-1 with TRBJ2-2; 12 bases agree with TRBD2. V shed 1 base and J 7 bases; nucleotides not matched to a gene: 1. The germline CDR1 and CDR2 sequences are LGHDT and YNNKEL (reference sequence). The CDR3 spans 15 residues. This CDR3 is CASSQGTSGNGELFF. As DNA, the CDR3 is TGTGCCAGCAGCCAAGGGACTAGCGGGAACGGGGAGCTGTTTTTT.

This clonotype was seen only a few times. The V gene is TRBV20-1, the J gene TRBJ2-4, with a weak D call TRBD2 (5 bases). The CDR3 length is 15 residues. The germline CDR1 and CDR2 sequences are DFQATT and SNEGSKA (reference sequence). With 6 bases removed from V and 1 base from J, the gap between germline ends came to 16 bases. DNA for the CDR3: TGCAGTGCCTTAAGAGGGCCCGTGGCCAAAAACATTCAGTACTTC. Protein product: CSALRGPVAKNIQYF.

Ten or more counts support this clonotype. The rearrangement joins TRBV20-1 to TRBJ1-4; the D is unclear. CDR1 and CDR2 (germline): DFQATT, SNEGSKA (reference sequence). Trimming took 0 bases from V and 8 from J, leaving 16 bases between them. The CDR3 is 15 amino acids. CDR3 DNA sequence: TGCAGTGCTAGAGATACGTGGGCTCCTGGGGAAAAACTGTTTTTT. Protein: CSARDTWAPGEKLFF.

CDR3 sequence: CASSVTSGGSYEQYF. CDR3 sequence (DNA): TGTGCCAGCAGCGTGACTAGCGGGGGCTCCTACGAGCAGTACTTC. J is TRBJ2-7 and V is TRBV7-3; 12 bases fit TRBD2. From germline, CDR1 is SGHTA and CDR2 FQGTGA. The CDR3 runs 15 residues. J was trimmed by 0 bases and V by 5 bases; bases with no gene match: 2.

The chain is built from TRBV27 and TRBJ2-3; 7 positions match TRBD2. There are 15 residues in the CDR3. Germline CDR1 is MNHEY and CDR2 is SMNVEV (reference sequence). Unmatched junction bases numbered 9, after V lost 5 bases and J lost 4 bases. CDR3 protein: CASSNERDRADTQYF. CDR3 in DNA: TGTGCCAGCAGTAATGAGCGGGATAGGGCAGATACGCAGTATTTT.

V and J are TRBV6-2 or TRBV6-3 and TRBJ2-3; 7 nucleotides match TRBD2. The CDR3 totals 16 residues. In germline, CDR1 is MNHEY, CDR2 SVGEGT. Trimming cost V 2 bases and J 2 bases; bases outside gene matches: 7. The CDR3 bases are TGTGCCAGCAGTTACGGTCCTAGCGGCTCCACAGATACGCAGTATTTT. As protein: CASSYGPSGSTDTQYF.

This chain links TRBV7-2 with TRBJ1-1; 7 bases agree with TRBD1. CDR3 length equals 14 residues. V shed 1 base, J shed 3 bases, and the junction held 2 bases outside the gene matches. CDR1 is SGHTA, CDR2 FQGNSA, per germline. CDR3 sequence reads: CASSLEGQYTEAFF. For the CDR3, the DNA is TGTGCCAGCAGCTTAGAGGGACAGTACACTGAAGCTTTCTTT. The full variable domain, in which reference TRBV7-2 and TRBJ1-1 provide the parts outside the CDR3, is GAGVSQSPSNKVTEKGKDVELRCDPISGHTALYWYRQSLGQGLEFLIYFQGNSAPDKSGLPSDRFSAERTGGSVSTLTIQRTQQEDSAVYLCASSLEGQYTEAFFGQGTRLTVV.